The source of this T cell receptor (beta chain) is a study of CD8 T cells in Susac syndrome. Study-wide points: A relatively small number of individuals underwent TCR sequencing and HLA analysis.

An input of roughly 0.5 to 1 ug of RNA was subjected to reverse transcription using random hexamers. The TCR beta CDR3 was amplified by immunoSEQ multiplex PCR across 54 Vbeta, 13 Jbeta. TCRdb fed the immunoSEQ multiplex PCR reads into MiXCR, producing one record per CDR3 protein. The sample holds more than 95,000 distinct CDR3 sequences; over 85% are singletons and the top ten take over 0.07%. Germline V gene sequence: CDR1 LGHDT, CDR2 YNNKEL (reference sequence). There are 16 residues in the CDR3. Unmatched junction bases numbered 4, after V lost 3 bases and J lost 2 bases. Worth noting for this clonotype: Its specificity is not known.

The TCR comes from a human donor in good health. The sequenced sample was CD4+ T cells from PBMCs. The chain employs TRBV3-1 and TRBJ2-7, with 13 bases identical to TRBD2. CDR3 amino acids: CASSHTTSGRAYEQYF. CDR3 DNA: TGTGCCAGCAGCCACACTACTAGCGGGAGGGCCTACGAGCAGTACTTC.